Listed here are 12 T cell receptor beta chains from one sample, sequenced in a study of blood T cell repertoires in COVID-19. Using immunoSEQ multiplex PCR, the repertoire was profiled, and TCRdb retains in-frame clones only, with some absent. The data hold about 14,000 clones, with roughly 86% observed a single time. Material for sequencing was peripheral blood. These receptors were collected from a human donor in a cohort sampled during active COVID-19.

The count of this clone is one. This sequence joins TRBV28 and TRBJ1-1; D not resolved. This CDR3 contains 14 residues. Per germline, CDR1 MDHEN and CDR2 SYDVKM. Trimming shortened V by 3 bases and J by 1 base, and 9 bases separated the two germline ends. The CDR3, as DNA: TGTGCCAGCAGTTTGCAACAACAGAACACTGAAGCTTTCTTT. Protein product: CASSLQQQNTEAFF.

J is TRBJ1-1 and V is TRBV28; weak D call: TRBD1 (5 bases). Germline-derived CDR1 and CDR2 are MDHEN and SYDVKM. The CDR3 totals 15 residues. Trimming shortened V by 2 bases and J by 6 bases, and 16 bases separated the two germline ends. CDR3 in amino acids: CASSLGNSWGAEAFF. In DNA form, the CDR3 reads TGTGCCAGCAGTTTAGGGAACTCCTGGGGCGCTGAAGCTTTCTTT.

This chain joins TRBV27 and TRBJ2-2; D perhaps matches TRBD2 (6 bases). This CDR3 region has 14 residues. V shed 4 bases and J shed 6 bases, with 12 bases lying between them. Germline V gene lookup returns CDR1 MNHEY and CDR2 SMNVEV (reference sequence). CDR3 in DNA: TGTGCCAGCAGTTCCACCCGACTAGCCGGGGAGCTGTTTTTT. This sequence encodes CASSSTRLAGELFF.

The rearrangement links TRBV18 to TRBJ2-3; 9 bases match TRBD1. Trimming cost V 5 bases and J 1 base; bases outside gene matches: 7. The CDR3 contains 16 residues. Germline CDR1 is KGHSH and CDR2 is LQKENI. Written as DNA, the CDR3 is TGTGCCAGCTCAAAGGGAAGGACAGGGGGCACAGATACGCAGTATTTT. This gives the protein CASSKGRTGGTDTQYF.

The chain carries TRBV3-1 (or the pseudogene TRBV3-2) and TRBJ2-2; possibly TRBD1 for D (5 bases). CDR3 length equals 16 residues. Germline values: CDR1 LGHDT, CDR2 YNNKEL (reference sequence). The V and J ends lost 2 bases and 4 bases respectively, with 14 bases between them. The CDR3 DNA reads as TGTGCCAGCAGCCAACACTTGGGGCCGAGCACCGGGGAGCTGTTTTTT. Amino acid sequence: CASSQHLGPSTGELFF.

CDR3 nucleotide sequence: TGTGCCAGCAGTGAATATGGGGGGGCTTCCTACAATGAGCAGTTCTTC. Encoded protein: CASSEYGGASYNEQFF. The chain carries TRBV25-1 and TRBJ2-1, with D perhaps matching TRBD2 (7 bases). CDR1 and CDR2 (germline): MGHDK, SYGVNS. V was pared by 0 bases and J by 1 base, with 10 bases between. The CDR3 sequence is 16 residues long.

V and J are TRBV5-1 and TRBJ1-4, with 9 bases identical to TRBD1. Germline V gives CDR1 SGHRS, CDR2 YFSETQ. The CDR3 runs 14 residues. The trim removed 5 bases at V and 5 bases at J, leaving 4 bases unmatched. This chain's CDR3 is CASRTGTGNEKLFF. In DNA form, the CDR3 reads TGCGCCAGCAGAACCGGGACAGGGAATGAAAAACTGTTTTTT.

The rearrangement uses TRBV15 and TRBJ2-3; perhaps TRBD1 as D (6 bases). Trimming removed 0 bases from V and 3 bases from J, with 13 bases in between. Germline V gene sequence: CDR1 LNHNV, CDR2 YYDKDF (reference sequence). The CDR3 spans 16 residues. CDR3 loop: CATSRDKGDRTDTQYF. The CDR3 DNA is TGTGCCACCAGCAGAGACAAGGGGGACCGAACAGATACGCAGTATTTT.

This clone was observed a few times. The chain couples TRBV19 to TRBJ2-1; 7 nucleotides line up with TRBD2. Germline V gives CDR1 LNHDA, CDR2 SQIVND (reference sequence). The CDR3 totals 14 residues. V was clipped by 7 bases and J by 0 bases; unmatched bases: 3. The CDR3 here is CASKREVSYNEQFF. The DNA of the CDR3 is TGTGCCAGTAAACGGGAGGTCTCCTACAATGAGCAGTTCTTC.

Worth noting for this clone: The same CDR3 is also encoded by other DNA sequences in this sample. The genes are TRBV10-3 and TRBJ1-6; maybe TRBD1 (6 bases). The germline V gene encodes CDR1 ENHRY and CDR2 SYGVKD. V was shortened by 0 bases and J by 10 bases, with 16 bases between the two germline ends. The CDR3 is made up of 16 amino acids. CDR3: CAISESGGAGGSPLHF. CDR3 coding DNA: TGTGCCATCAGTGAGTCCGGGGGCGCGGGGGGGTCACCCCTCCACTTT.

The gene calls are TRBV6-6 and TRBJ2-1, with TRBD2 identical over 8 bases. V gave up 6 bases and J gave up 6 bases; unmatched junction bases: 7. The germline gives CDR1 MNHNY, CDR2 SVGAGI (reference sequence). The CDR3 is 14 residues long. CDR3 sequence: CASRVGLVSNEQFF. The CDR3 DNA is TGTGCCAGCAGAGTGGGACTAGTTTCCAATGAGCAGTTCTTC.

The gene calls are TRBV9 and TRBJ2-7; unclear D gene. From germline, CDR1 is SGDLS and CDR2 YYNGEE. This CDR3 is built from 13 residues. V was trimmed by 1 base and J by 7 bases, leaving 12 bases between them. The CDR3 reads CASSVNPSEEQYF. CDR3 DNA: TGTGCCAGCAGCGTAAACCCGAGCGAAGAGCAGTACTTC.